This T cell receptor beta chain originates from a study of sequential checkpoint blockade in melanoma. In the study overall: Arm A got nivolumab then ipilimumab; arm B the reverse, 1:1.

This clone has a handful of counts. The treatment here: randomized to nivolumab then ipilimumab (arm A) or the reverse (arm B). Some clones are missing from TCRdb's copy, which holds only in-frame ones; the method was immunoSEQ multiplex PCR. The sample includes approximately 6,400 clones, over 20% of them seen just once. V lost 6 bases, J lost 5 bases, and 12 bases stayed unmatched. Germline values: CDR1 MNHGY, CDR2 SAAAGT. This CDR3 comprises 15 residues. This chain connects TRBV6-8 to TRBJ2-5, with 7 bases aligning to TRBD2. The sequencing here drew on tumor tissue (inferred from file names), taken from a patient given nivolumab and ipilimumab in sequence. The TCR originated in a human donor with melanoma. CDR3 sequence reads: CASRIQAGRTETQYF. CDR3 nucleotide sequence: TGTGCCAGCAGGATTCAAGCGGGACGTACGGAGACCCAGTACTTC.